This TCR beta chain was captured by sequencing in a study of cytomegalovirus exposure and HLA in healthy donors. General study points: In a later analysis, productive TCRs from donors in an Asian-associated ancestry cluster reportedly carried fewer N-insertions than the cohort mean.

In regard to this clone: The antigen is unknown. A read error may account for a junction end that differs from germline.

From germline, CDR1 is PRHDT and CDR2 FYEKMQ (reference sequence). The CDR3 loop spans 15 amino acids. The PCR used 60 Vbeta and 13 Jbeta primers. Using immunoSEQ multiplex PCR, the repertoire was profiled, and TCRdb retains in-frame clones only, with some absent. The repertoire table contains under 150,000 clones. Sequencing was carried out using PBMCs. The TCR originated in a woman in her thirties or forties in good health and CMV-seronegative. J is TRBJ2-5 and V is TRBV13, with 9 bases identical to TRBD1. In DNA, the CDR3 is TGTGCCAGCAGCCTAGGAGGGACAGGGAAAGAGACCCAGTACTTC. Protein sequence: CASSLGGTGKETQYF.